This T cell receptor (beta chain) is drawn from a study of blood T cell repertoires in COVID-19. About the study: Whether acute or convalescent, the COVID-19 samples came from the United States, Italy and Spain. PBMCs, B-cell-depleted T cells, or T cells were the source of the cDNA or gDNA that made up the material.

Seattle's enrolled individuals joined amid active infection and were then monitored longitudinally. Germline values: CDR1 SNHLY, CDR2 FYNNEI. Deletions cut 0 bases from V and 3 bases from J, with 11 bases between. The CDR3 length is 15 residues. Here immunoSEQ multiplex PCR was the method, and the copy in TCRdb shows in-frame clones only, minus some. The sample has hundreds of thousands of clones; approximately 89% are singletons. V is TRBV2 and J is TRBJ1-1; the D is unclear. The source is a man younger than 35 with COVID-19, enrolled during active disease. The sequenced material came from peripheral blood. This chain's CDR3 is CASSEALGSYTEAFF. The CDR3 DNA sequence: TGTGCCAGCAGTGAAGCGCTTGGCAGTTACACTGAAGCTTTCTTT.